One and the same sample provided the 2 T cell receptor beta chains below, sequenced in a study of T cells in Graves' hyperthyroidism and ophthalmopathy. What was amplified from RNA transcripts were TCR beta CDR3 regions. The study used the HTBI primer set for a first-round RT-PCR of the TCR CDR3. One entry per CDR3 protein results from TCRdb running MiXCR on the multiplex PCR reads. The table includes 200,000 to 250,000 distinct CDR3 sequences, around 15% detected once. Sequenced material: blood. These receptors were collected from a woman in her late teens or twenties with Graves' ophthalmopathy.

Many counts were recorded for this clonotype. As DNA, the CDR3 is TGTGCCAGCAGCGCGGGGACTAGCGGGATTTACGAGCAGTACTTC. Amino acids: CASSAGTSGIYEQYF. The chain joins TRBV5-6 to TRBJ2-7, with TRBD2 matching 13 bases. CDR3 size: 15 residues. Germline lookup yields CDR1 SGHDT and CDR2 YYEEEE. V was pared by 4 bases and J by 4 bases, with 5 bases of the junction left unmatched.

This clonotype showed up just a few times. The chain links TRBV6-1 to TRBJ1-2, with D uncertain. This CDR3 is built from 12 residues. Germline CDR1 reads MNHNS; CDR2 reads SASEGT. V lost 8 bases to trimming and J lost 2 bases, with 9 bases between them. The CDR3 DNA reads TGTGCCAGCGGAGGAGGGAACTATGGCTACACCTTC. Protein sequence: CASGGGNYGYTF.